Listed here are 22 T cell receptor beta chains from one sample, sequenced in a study of sequential checkpoint blockade in melanoma. Treatment reported: randomized to nivolumab then ipilimumab (arm A) or the reverse (arm B). The protocol was immunoSEQ multiplex PCR, while the TCRdb copy is restricted to in-frame clones and leaves out a portion. This table has around 9,500 clones, 20% to 25% appearing once. Sequenced material: tumor tissue (inferred from file names), taken from a patient given nivolumab and ipilimumab in sequence. These receptors were obtained from a human donor with melanoma.

By sample share, this clone is medium-sized. The chain has TRBV11-3 and TRBJ2-3; D might be TRBD1 or TRBD2, each matching 5 bases. Trimming left V 6 bases short and J 4 bases short, with 14 bases between. There are 14 residues in the CDR3. Per the germline V gene, CDR1 is SGHNT and CDR2 is YENEEA. This chain's CDR3 is CASSPYRGPDTQYF. The CDR3 nucleotides read TGTGCCAGCAGTCCATACCGGGGCCCAGATACGCAGTATTTT.

The chain carries TRBV6-8 and TRBJ2-5; a possible D gene is TRBD2 (6 bases). Germline values: CDR1 MNHGY, CDR2 SAAAGT. Trimming cost V 6 bases and J 0 bases, with 8 bases left between them. The CDR3 sequence is 13 residues long. The CDR3 here is CASREGNQETQYF. The CDR3 DNA is TGTGCCAGCAGGGAGGGAAACCAAGAGACCCAGTACTTC.

This clone was seen a few times. The chain couples TRBV19 to TRBJ1-2; 7 bases line up with TRBD1. The CDR3 extends over 14 amino acids. The V gene's germline CDR1 is LNHDA and CDR2 SQIVND (reference sequence). The V gene end was trimmed by 10 bases and the J gene end by 2 bases; junction bases not matched to a gene: 10. CDR3 in amino acids: CATKGQLINYGYTF. Written as DNA, the CDR3 is TGTGCCACCAAGGGACAGTTGATAAACTATGGCTACACCTTC.

This clone was seen repeatedly, ten times or more. The J gene is TRBJ2-1, the V gene TRBV9; D might be TRBD1 (6 bases). The CDR3 is 17 amino acids. The germline V gene encodes CDR1 SGDLS and CDR2 YYNGEE. Trimming cost V 4 bases and J 0 bases, with 17 bases left between them. The CDR3: CASSPPGGSSSYNEQFF. CDR3 nucleotides: TGTGCCAGCAGCCCCCCTGGGGGCTCGAGCTCCTACAATGAGCAGTTCTTC.

In its sample, this clone was seen many times. V is TRBV6-8 and J is TRBJ1-4; TRBD1 might be the D (6 bases). From germline, CDR1 is MNHGY and CDR2 SAAAGT. Trimming took 4 bases from V and 10 from J, leaving 22 bases between them. The CDR3 is made up of 16 amino acids. CDR3 sequence (DNA): TGTGCCAGCAGTTCCCCAGGAAAAACTGGGGGGCGAAAACTGTTTTTT. Translating gives CASSSPGKTGGRKLFF.

The V and J genes are TRBV19 and TRBJ2-3; 9 positions match TRBD1. V lost 5 bases and J lost 3; bases outside the gene matches: 6. The germline V gene has CDR1 LNHDA and CDR2 SQIVND (reference sequence). This CDR3 is built from 15 residues. In DNA, the CDR3 is TGTGCCAGTAGTCCGGACAGGGGTCGGACAGATACGCAGTATTTT. This encodes CASSPDRGRTDTQYF.

This clone occurred a few times. The V and J genes are TRBV11-3 and TRBJ1-2; tentatively, D is TRBD1 (5 bases). Germline lookup yields CDR1 SGHNT and CDR2 YENEEA. V was trimmed by 2 bases and J by 4 bases, leaving 14 bases between them. The length of the CDR3 is 15 residues. The CDR3 protein is CASSLLGGQGYGYTF. CDR3 sequence (DNA): TGTGCCAGCAGCTTACTCGGCGGGCAGGGCTATGGCTACACCTTC.

The chain combines TRBV11-3 with TRBJ2-5; 7 bases are a match to TRBD1. Germline V gene lookup returns CDR1 SGHNT and CDR2 YENEEA. The CDR3 has 14 amino acids. J was trimmed by 7 bases and V by 7 bases; bases with no gene match: 12. The CDR3 nucleotides read TGTGCCAGCACCTCCCAGACAGGGAATCCGACCCAGTACTTC. Encoded protein: CASTSQTGNPTQYF.

This clone was counted a few times. The V gene is TRBV6-8, the J gene TRBJ1-2; 8 nucleotides line up with TRBD1. The length of the CDR3 is 15 residues. CDR1 and CDR2 from the germline V gene are MNHGY and SAAAGT. V lost 7 bases and J lost 2; bases outside the gene matches: 9. CDR3 nucleotides: TGTGCCAGCAATATAGCGGGACAGGTCAACTATGGCTACACCTTC. Its translation is CASNIAGQVNYGYTF.

There are a few counts of this clone. The CDR3 reads CASSEFAGGAETQYF. CDR3 nucleotide sequence: TGTGCCAGCAGTGAATTTGCAGGGGGCGCAGAGACCCAGTACTTC. The chain couples TRBV25-1 to TRBJ2-5; TRBD1 matches 8 bases. Germline V gives CDR1 MGHDK, CDR2 SYGVNS. The CDR3 extends over 15 amino acids. J gave up 4 bases and V 1 base, and 5 bases lay outside the gene matches. The variable domain in full, with the rest retrieved from reference TRBV25-1 and TRBJ2-5, is EADIYQTPRYLVIGTGKKITLECSQTMGHDKMYWYQQDPGMELHLIHYSYGVNSTEKGDLSSESTVSRIRTEHFPLTLESARPSHTSQYLCASSEFAGGAETQYFGPGTRLLVL.

This clone was detected many times. CDR3 sequence: CASSGAGVGNTEAFF. As DNA, the CDR3 is TGTGCCAGCAGCGGAGCCGGGGTCGGGAACACTGAAGCTTTCTTT. This chain links TRBV9 with TRBJ1-1; D unclear. V was shortened by 3 bases and J by 1 base, with 13 bases between the two germline ends. Per the germline V gene, CDR1 is SGDLS and CDR2 is YYNGEE. The CDR3 is 15 amino acids.

The V call is TRBV15, the J call TRBJ2-6; tentatively, D is TRBD1 (6 bases). Trimming pared 5 bases from V and 1 base from J, leaving 9 bases between. The CDR3 runs to 15 residues. In germline, CDR1 is LNHNV, CDR2 YYDKDF (reference sequence). For the CDR3, the DNA is TGTGCCACCAGCCTTAGGGGGTCTGGGGCCAACGTCCTGACTTTC. This codes for CATSLRGSGANVLTF.

This clone is medium-sized in the sample. The chain links TRBV19 to TRBJ1-1; no firm D call. This CDR3 is 14 amino acids long. The ends were cut back, 5 bases at V and 1 base at J, with 11 bases in the middle. CDR1 and CDR2 from the germline V gene are LNHDA and SQIVND (reference sequence). CDR3 protein: CASSPGIANTEAFF. The CDR3 DNA follows: TGTGCCAGTAGTCCCGGGATTGCGAACACTGAAGCTTTCTTT.

The chain couples TRBV10-2 to TRBJ1-2; the D gene is possibly TRBD1 (6 bases). From germline, CDR1 is WSHSY and CDR2 SAAADI. Trimming shortened V by 3 bases and J by 4 bases, and 9 bases separated the two germline ends. The CDR3 loop spans 13 amino acids. CDR3 nucleotides: TGCGCCAGCAGTGAAGGGGGGAGCTATGGCTACACCTTC. The encoded protein is CASSEGGSYGYTF.

By its share, this clone is medium-sized. This chain uses TRBV9 with TRBJ1-2; the match to TRBD1 covers 8 bases. The CDR3 is 12 residues long. Trimming cost V 5 bases and J 9 bases; bases outside gene matches: 6. Germline CDR1 is SGDLS and CDR2 is YYNGEE. In DNA, the CDR3 is TGTGCCAGCAGGAACGGACAGGGAAGCTACACCTTC. Its translation is CASRNGQGSYTF.

The chain carries TRBV19 and TRBJ2-7; D uncertain. This CDR3 spans 14 amino acids. V was cut by 3 bases and J by 2 bases, with 11 bases left in between. In germline, CDR1 is LNHDA, CDR2 SQIVND (reference sequence). The CDR3 DNA sequence: TGTGCCAGTAGTATCTCGGATACCACCTACGAGCAGTACTTC. As protein: CASSISDTTYEQYF. The full variable domain, in which reference TRBV19 and TRBJ2-7 provide the parts outside the CDR3, is DGGITQSPKYLFRKEGQNVTLSCEQNLNHDAMYWYRQDPGQGLRLIYYSQIVNDFQKGDIAEGYSVSREKKESFPLTVTSAQKNPTAFYLCASSISDTTYEQYFGPGTRLTVT.

A few counts support this clone. This chain uses TRBV6-8 with TRBJ2-5; 7 bases agree with TRBD2. The CDR3 runs 15 residues. Trimming removed 2 bases from V and 2 bases from J; junction bases left unmatched: 5. Germline-derived CDR1 and CDR2 are MNHGY and SAAAGT. CDR3: CASSYRPGGQETQYF. For the CDR3, the DNA is TGTGCCAGCAGTTACCGTCCGGGGGGACAAGAGACCCAGTACTTC.

The chain is built from TRBV10-3 and TRBJ2-3; D may be TRBD2 (5 bases). This CDR3 is 16 amino acids long. CDR1 ENHRY and CDR2 SYGVKD come from the germline V gene. Trimming removed 2 bases from V and 1 base from J, with 13 bases in between. CDR3 residues: CAISEIWRVGTDTQYF. The CDR3 coding sequence is TGTGCCATCAGTGAGATTTGGCGGGTGGGCACAGATACGCAGTATTTT.

The V gene is TRBV11-3, the J gene TRBJ2-1; the match to TRBD2 covers 8 bases. Germline V gives CDR1 SGHNT, CDR2 YENEEA. V lost 6 bases to trimming and J lost 3 bases; unmatched junction nucleotides: 19. The CDR3 is 19 amino acids. The CDR3 spells CASSRPGLGSGGHYNEQFF. The DNA of the CDR3 is TGTGCCAGCAGTCGACCCGGTCTGGGGAGCGGGGGACACTACAATGAGCAGTTCTTC. Full variable domain (missing parts from reference TRBV11-3 and TRBJ2-1): EAGVVQSPRYKIIEKKQPVAFWCNPISGHNTLYWYLQNLGQGPELLIRYENEEAVDDSQLPKDRFSAERLKGVDSTLKIQPAELGDSAVYLCASSRPGLGSGGHYNEQFFGPGTRLTVL.

The chain combines TRBV23-1 with TRBJ1-1; no clear D. TRBV23-1 is designated an ORF whose function remains uncertain. The V and J ends lost 6 bases and 0 bases respectively, with 11 bases between them. The CDR3 extends over 14 amino acids. This CDR3 is CASSQAVLNTEAFF. The CDR3 DNA reads as TGCGCCAGCAGCCAAGCAGTATTGAACACTGAAGCTTTCTTT.

The chain employs TRBV28 and TRBJ1-2, with D unclear. CDR3 length: 14 residues. V shed 0 bases and J shed 7 bases, with 12 bases lying between them. Germline loops: CDR1 MDHEN, CDR2 SYDVKM. This CDR3 reads CASSLWLGYFGYTF. The CDR3 bases are TGTGCCAGCAGTTTATGGCTGGGGTACTTTGGCTACACCTTC.

Many counts were recorded for this clone. The rearrangement joins TRBV6-8 to TRBJ2-3; TRBD2 matches at 12 bases. Germline-derived CDR1 and CDR2 are MNHGY and SAAAGT. V dropped 5 bases and J dropped 1; count of bases not matched to a gene: 10. The CDR3 loop spans 18 amino acids. Written as DNA, the CDR3 is TGTGCCAGCAGTGCCCTAGCGGGGGGGCCACGGGGCACAGATACGCAGTATTTT. It encodes CASSALAGGPRGTDTQYF.